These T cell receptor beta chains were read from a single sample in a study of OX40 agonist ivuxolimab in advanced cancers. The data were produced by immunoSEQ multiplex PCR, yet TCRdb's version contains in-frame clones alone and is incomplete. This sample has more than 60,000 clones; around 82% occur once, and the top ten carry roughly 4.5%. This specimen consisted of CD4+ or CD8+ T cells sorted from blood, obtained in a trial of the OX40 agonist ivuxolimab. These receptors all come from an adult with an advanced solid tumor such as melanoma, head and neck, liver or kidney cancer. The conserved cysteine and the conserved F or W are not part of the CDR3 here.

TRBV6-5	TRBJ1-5	ASSLQQYNQPQH
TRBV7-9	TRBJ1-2	ASSKSGTEYGYT
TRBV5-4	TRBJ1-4	ASSSGLDNEKLF
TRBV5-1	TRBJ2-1	ASSFSQGYNEQF
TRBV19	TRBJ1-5	ASSSDSNQPQH
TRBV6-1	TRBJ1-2	ASSARTGSGYT
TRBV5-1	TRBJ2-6	ASSLEGSGANVLT
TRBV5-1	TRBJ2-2	ASSYTGPFTGELF
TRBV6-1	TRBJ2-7	ASSTGTGPYEQY
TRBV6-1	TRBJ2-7	ASKNTGEFYEQY
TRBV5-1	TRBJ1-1	ASSLGAGTGGHTEAF
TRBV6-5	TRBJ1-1	ASSEGLAF
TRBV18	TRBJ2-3	ASSPTQDTQY
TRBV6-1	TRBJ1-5	ASSLGQVNQPQH
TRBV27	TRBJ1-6	ASSIRVLNSPLH
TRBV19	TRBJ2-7	ASSVGTGRSYEQY
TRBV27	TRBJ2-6	ASRERGAGANVLT
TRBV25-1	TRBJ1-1	ASSPGRDKAF
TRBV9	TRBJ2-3	ASSGQRGSTDTQY
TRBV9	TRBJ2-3	ASSGAGGPDWGTDTQY
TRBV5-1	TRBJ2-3	ASSSGTGETDTQY
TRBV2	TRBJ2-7	ASSDPGSSYEQY
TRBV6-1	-	ASSVLTGGPYEQY
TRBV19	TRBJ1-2	ASRRLSGLGGTNYGYT
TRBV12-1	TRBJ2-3	ASSPVAGGSRTQY
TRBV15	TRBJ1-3	ATSRDKGSGNTIY
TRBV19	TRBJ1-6	ASSTLGTTGNSPLH
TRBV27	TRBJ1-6	ASSLDYNSPLH